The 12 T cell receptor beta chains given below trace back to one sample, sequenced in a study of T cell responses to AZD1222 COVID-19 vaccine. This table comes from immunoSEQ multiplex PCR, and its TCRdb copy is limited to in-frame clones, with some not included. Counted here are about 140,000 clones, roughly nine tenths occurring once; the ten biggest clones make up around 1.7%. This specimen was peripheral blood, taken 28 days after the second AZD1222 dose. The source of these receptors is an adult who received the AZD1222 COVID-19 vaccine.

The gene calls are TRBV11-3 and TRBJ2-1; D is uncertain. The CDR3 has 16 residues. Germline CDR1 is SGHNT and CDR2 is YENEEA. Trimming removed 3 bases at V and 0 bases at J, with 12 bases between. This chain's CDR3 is CASSFRGHLSYNEQFF. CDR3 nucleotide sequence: TGTGCCAGCAGCTTCAGAGGCCACCTCTCCTACAATGAGCAGTTCTTC.

The CDR3 nucleotides read TGTGCCATCAGTGGGGAGCAGAGCTCCTACAATGAGCAGTTCTTC. Its translation is CAISGEQSSYNEQFF. This rearrangement joins TRBV10-3 to TRBJ2-1, with TRBD2 as a possible D gene (5 bases). Germline loops: CDR1 ENHRY, CDR2 SYGVKD. V lost 4 bases, J lost 0 bases, and 10 bases lay in between. The CDR3 runs to 15 residues.

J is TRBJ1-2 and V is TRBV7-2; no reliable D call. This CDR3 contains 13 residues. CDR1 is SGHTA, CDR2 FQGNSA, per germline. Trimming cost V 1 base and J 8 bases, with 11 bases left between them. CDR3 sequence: CASSLGREGGYTF. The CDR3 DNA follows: TGTGCCAGCAGCTTAGGGCGGGAAGGGGGCTACACCTTC.

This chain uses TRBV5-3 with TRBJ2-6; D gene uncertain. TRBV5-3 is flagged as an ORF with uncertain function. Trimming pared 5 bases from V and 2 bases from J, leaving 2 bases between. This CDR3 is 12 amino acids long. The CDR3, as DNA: TGTGCCAGAAGTGCTGGGGCCAACGTCCTGACTTTC. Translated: CARSAGANVLTF.

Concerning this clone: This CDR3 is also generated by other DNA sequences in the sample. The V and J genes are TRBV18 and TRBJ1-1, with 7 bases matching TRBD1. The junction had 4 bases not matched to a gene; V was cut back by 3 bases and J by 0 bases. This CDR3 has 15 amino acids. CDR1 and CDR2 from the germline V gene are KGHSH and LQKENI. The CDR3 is CASSPLTGLNTEAFF. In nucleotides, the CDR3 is TGTGCCAGCTCACCTCTGACAGGGCTGAACACTGAAGCTTTCTTT.

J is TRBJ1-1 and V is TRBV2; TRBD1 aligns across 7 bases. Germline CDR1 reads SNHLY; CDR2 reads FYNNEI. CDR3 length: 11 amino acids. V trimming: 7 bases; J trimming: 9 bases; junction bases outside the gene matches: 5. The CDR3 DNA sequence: TGTGCCAGCAAGTCGGACAGGAAAGCTTTCTTT. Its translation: CASKSDRKAFF.

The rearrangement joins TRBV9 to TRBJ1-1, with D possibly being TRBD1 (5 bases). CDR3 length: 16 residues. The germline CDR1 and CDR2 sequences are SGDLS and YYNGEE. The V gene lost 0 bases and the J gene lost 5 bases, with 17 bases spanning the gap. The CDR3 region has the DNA TGTGCCAGCAGCGTAGCTAAAGACCCTGGGGGAACTGAAGCTTTCTTT. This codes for CASSVAKDPGGTEAFF.

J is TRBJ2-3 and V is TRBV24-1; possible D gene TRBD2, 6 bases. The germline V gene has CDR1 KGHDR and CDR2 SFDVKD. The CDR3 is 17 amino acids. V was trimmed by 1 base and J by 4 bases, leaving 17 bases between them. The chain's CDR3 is CATSDFGPRGKPDTQYF. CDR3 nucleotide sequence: TGTGCCACCAGTGATTTCGGGCCCCGGGGGAAGCCAGATACGCAGTATTTT.

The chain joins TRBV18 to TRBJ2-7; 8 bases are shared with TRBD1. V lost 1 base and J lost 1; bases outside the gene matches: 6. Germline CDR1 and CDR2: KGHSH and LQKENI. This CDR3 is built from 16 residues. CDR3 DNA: TGTGCCAGCTCACCACAGATGGGACAGGCATCCTACGAGCAGTACTTC. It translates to CASSPQMGQASYEQYF.

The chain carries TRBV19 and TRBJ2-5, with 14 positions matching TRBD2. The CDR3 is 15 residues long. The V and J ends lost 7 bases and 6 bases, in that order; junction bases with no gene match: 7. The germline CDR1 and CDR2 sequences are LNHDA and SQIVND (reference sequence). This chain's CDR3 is CASTPGTSGRQTQYF. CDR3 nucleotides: TGTGCCAGTACCCCCGGGACTAGCGGGAGACAGACCCAGTACTTC.

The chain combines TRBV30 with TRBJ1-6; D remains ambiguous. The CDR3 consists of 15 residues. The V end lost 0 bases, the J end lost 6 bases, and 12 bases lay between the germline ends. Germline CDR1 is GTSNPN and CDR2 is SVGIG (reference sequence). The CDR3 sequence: CAWSVERPTNSPLHF. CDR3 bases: TGTGCCTGGAGTGTAGAAAGACCGACTAATTCACCCCTCCACTTT.

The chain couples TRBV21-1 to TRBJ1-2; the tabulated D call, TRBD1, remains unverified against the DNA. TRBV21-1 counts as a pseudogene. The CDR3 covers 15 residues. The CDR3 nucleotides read TGTGCCAGCAGCACTGGACAGGGGGCGCCATACGGCTACACCTTC. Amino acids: CASSTGQGAPYGYTF.